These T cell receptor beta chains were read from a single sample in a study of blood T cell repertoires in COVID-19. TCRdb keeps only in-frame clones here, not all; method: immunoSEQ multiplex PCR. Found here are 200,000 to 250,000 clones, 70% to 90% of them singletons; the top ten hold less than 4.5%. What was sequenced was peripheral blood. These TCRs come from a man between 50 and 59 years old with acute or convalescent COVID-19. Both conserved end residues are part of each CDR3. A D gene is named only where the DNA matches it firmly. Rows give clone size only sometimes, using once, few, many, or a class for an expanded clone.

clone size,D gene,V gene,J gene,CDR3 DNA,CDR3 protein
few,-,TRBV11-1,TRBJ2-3,TGTGCCAGCAGCTTATTACTCGGAGGGCACACAGATACGCAGTATTTT,CASSLLLGGHTDTQYF
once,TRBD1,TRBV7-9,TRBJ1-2,TGTGCCAGCAGCTTAGCGTCGGGACAGGGAAGGTGCACCTTC,CASSLASGQGRCTF
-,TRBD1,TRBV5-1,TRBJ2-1,TGCGCCAGCAGTTCTGGAACAGGGGCTCTGACCTACAATGAGCAGTTCTTC,CASSSGTGALTYNEQFF
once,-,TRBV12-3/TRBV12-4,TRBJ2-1,TGTGCCAGCAGTCTTTACAATGAGCAGTTCTTC,CASSLYNEQFF
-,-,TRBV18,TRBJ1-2,TGTGCCAGCTCGCTGGGGCCGACGACTAACTATGGCTACACCTTC,CASSLGPTTNYGYTF
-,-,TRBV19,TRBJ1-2,TGTGCCAGTAACGACCGGGGGGCTAACTATGGCTACACCTTC,CASNDRGANYGYTF
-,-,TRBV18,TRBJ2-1,TGTGCCAGCTCACCGCCCCCCCAGGGCTCCTACAATGAGCAGTTCTTC,CASSPPPQGSYNEQFF
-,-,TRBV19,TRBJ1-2,TGTGCCAGTAGTATAGACCGCCAGGGCGATGGCTACACCTTC,CASSIDRQGDGYTF
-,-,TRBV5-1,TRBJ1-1,TGCGCCAGCAGCTTGGGACAGACCTATAACACTGAAGCTTTCTTT,CASSLGQTYNTEAFF
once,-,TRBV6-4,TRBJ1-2,TGTGCCAGCAGTGGCGGGGGGCAGCACTATGGCTACACCTTC,CASSGGGQHYGYTF
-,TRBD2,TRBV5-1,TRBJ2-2,TGCGCCAGCAGCTTGACTAGCGGGACTACCGGGGAGCTGTTTTTT,CASSLTSGTTGELFF
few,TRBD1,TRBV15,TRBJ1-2,TGTGCCACCAGCAGATCCAGCCGGGACAGGGATCGCAGTACCTTC,CATSRSSRDRDRSTF
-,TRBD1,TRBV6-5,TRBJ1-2,TGTGCCAGCAGTTCTTTGACAGGGGGCGTTGACTATGGCTACACCTTC,CASSSLTGGVDYGYTF
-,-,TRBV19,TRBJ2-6,TGTGCCAGTGTCGCGGGGCCCGGGGCCAACGTCCTGACTTTC,CASVAGPGANVLTF
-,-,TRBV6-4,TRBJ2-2,TGTGCCAGCAGCGTACAGGGTTTCGGGGAGCTGTTTTTT,CASSVQGFGELFF
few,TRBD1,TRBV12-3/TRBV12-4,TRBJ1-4,TGTGCCAGCAGTATAGGGACAGGGAACAAACTGTTTTTT,CASSIGTGNKLFF
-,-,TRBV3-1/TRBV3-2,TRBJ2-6,TGTGCCAGCAGCCAAGCGTCTGGGGCCAACGTCCTGACTTTC,CASSQASGANVLTF
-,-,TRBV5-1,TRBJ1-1,TGCGCCAGCAGCTCTCCGAGGGGGGCTTTCTTT,CASSSPRGAFF
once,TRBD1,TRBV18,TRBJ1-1,TGTGCCAGCTCACCAGTTGGCGCAGGGGGAGCCAACACTGAAGCTTTCTTT,CASSPVGAGGANTEAFF
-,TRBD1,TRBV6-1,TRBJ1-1,TGTGCCAGCAGCGGGACAGGGAGGATTAACACTGAAGCTTTCTTT,CASSGTGRINTEAFF
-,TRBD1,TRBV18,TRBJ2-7,TGTGCCAGCTCACCAGGGACAGGGGCTACGGGGCAGTACTTC,CASSPGTGATGQYF
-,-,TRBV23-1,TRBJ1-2,TGCGCCAGCAACGGGGTAAGTGGCTACACCTTC,CASNGVSGYTF
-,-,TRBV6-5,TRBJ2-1,TGTGCCAGCAGTTACTCGCTTCAACATCGCAATGAGCAGTTCTTC,CASSYSLQHRNEQFF
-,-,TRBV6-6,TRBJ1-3,TGTGCCAGCAGTGGGGACTCGGCCGGAAACACCATATATTTT,CASSGDSAGNTIYF